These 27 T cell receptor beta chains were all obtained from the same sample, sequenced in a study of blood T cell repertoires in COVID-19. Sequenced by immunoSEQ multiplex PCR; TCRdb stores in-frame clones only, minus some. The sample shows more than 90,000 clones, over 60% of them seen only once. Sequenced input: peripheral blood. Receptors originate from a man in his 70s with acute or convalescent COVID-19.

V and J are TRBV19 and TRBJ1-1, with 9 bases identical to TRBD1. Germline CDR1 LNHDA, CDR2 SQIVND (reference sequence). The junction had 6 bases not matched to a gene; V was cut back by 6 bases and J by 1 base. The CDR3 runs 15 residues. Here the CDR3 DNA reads TGTGCCAGTAGACCGAGGACAGGGGAGAACACTGAAGCTTTCTTT. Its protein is CASRPRTGENTEAFF. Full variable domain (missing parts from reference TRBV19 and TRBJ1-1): DGGITQSPKYLFRKEGQNVTLSCEQNLNHDAMYWYRQDPGQGLRLIYYSQIVNDFQKGDIAEGYSVSREKKESFPLTVTSAQKNPTAFYLCASRPRTGENTEAFFGQGTRLTVV.

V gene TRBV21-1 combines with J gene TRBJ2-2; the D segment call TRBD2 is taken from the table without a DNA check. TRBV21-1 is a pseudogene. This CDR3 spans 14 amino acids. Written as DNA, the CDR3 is TGTGCCAGCAGGCTAGCGGTTCTCACCGGGGAGCTGTTTTTT. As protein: CASRLAVLTGELFF.

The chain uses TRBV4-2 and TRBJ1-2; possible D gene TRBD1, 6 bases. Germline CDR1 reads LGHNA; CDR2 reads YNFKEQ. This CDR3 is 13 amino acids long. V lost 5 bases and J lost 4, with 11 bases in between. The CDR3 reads CASSSTGVYGYTF. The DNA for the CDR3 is TGTGCCAGCAGCTCGACAGGAGTCTATGGCTACACCTTC.

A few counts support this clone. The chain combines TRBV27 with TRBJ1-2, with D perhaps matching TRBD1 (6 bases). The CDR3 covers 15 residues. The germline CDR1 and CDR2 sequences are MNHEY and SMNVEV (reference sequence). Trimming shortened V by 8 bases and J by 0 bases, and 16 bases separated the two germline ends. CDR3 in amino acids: CASSFQGTANYGYTF. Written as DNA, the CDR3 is TGTGCCAGCTCCTTTCAGGGGACCGCTAACTATGGCTACACCTTC.

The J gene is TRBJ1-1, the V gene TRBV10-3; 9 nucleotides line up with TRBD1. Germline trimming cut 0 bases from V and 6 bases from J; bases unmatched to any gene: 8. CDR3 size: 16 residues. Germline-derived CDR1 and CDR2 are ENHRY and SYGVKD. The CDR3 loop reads CAISESKTGGSPEAFF. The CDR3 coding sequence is TGTGCCATCAGTGAGTCGAAGACAGGGGGGAGCCCTGAAGCTTTCTTT.

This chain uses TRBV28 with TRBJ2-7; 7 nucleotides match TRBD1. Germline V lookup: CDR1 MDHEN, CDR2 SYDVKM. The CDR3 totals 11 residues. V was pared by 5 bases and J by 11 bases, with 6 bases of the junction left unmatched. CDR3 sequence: CASSAPGQKYF. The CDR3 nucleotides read TGTGCCAGCAGTGCGCCGGGACAGAAGTACTTC.

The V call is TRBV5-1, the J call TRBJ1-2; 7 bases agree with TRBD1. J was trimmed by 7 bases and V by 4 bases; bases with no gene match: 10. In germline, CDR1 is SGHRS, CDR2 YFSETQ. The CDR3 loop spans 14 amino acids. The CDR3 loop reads CASSGDSTRGGYTF. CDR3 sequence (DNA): TGCGCCAGCAGCGGGGACAGTACTCGGGGTGGCTACACCTTC.

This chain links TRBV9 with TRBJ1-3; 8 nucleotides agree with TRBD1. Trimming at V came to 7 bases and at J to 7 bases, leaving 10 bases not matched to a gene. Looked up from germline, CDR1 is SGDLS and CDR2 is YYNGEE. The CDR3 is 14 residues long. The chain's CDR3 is CASGTGLGGNTIYF. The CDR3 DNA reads TGTGCCAGCGGGACAGGTCTGGGTGGGAACACCATATATTTT.

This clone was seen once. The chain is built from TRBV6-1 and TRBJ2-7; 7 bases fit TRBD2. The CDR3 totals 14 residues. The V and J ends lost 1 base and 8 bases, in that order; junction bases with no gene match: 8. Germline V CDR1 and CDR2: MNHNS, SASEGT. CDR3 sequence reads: CASSEGFSGRKQYF. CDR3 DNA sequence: TGTGCCAGCAGTGAAGGTTTTAGCGGGCGTAAGCAGTACTTC.

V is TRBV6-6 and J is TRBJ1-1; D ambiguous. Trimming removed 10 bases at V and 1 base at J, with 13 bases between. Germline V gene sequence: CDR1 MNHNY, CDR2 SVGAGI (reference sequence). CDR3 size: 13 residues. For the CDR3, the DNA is TGTGCCATCCACTCCGCCCCGAACACTGAAGCTTTCTTT. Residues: CAIHSAPNTEAFF.

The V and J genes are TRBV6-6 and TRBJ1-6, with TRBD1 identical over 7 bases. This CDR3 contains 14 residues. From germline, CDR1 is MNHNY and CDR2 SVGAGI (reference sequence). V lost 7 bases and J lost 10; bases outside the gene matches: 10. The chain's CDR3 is CASNDRVGRSPLHF. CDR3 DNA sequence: TGTGCCAGCAATGACAGGGTCGGTCGCTCACCCCTCCACTTT.

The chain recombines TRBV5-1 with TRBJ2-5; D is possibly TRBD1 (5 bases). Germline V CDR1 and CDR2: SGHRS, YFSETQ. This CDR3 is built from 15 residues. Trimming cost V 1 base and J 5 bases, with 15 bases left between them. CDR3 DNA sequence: TGCGCCAGCAGCTTGAGTCGGGCAGGGCGGGAGACCCAGTACTTC. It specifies CASSLSRAGRETQYF.

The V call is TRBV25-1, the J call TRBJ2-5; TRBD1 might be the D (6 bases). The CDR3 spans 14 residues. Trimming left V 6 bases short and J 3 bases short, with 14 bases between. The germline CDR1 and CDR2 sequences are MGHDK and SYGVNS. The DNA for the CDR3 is TGTGCCAGCAGCCGGGACAACCGAAAAGAGACCCAGTACTTC. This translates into CASSRDNRKETQYF.

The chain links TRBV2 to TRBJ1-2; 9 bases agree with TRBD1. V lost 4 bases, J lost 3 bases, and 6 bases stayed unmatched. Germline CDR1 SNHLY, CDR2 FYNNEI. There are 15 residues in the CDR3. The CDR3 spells CASSVNRGLYYGYTF. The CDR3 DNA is TGTGCCAGCAGTGTGAACAGGGGGCTATACTATGGCTACACCTTC. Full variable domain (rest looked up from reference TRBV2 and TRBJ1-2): EPEVTQTPSHQVTQMGQEVILRCVPISNHLYFYWYRQILGQKVEFLVSFYNNEISEKSEIFDDQFSVERPDGSNFTLKIRSTKLEDSAMYFCASSVNRGLYYGYTFGSGTRLTVV.

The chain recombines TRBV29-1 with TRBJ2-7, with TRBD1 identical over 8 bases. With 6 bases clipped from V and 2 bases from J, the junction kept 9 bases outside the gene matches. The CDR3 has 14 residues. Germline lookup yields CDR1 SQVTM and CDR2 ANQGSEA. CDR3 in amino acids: CSVEDRAGPYEQYF. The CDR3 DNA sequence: TGCAGCGTGGAGGACAGGGCTGGACCCTACGAGCAGTACTTC.

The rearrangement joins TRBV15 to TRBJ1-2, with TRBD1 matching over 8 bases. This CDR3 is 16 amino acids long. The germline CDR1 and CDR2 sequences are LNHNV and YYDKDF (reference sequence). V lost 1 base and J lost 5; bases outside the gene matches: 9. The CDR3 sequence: CATSRGGTGRAYGYTF. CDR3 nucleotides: TGTGCCACCAGCAGAGGGGGGACAGGTCGGGCTTATGGCTACACCTTC.

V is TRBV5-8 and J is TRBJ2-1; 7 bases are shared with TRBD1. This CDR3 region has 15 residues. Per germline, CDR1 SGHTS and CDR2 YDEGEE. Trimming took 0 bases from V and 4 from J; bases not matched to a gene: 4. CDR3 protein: CASSLEGQRYNEQFF. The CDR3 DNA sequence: TGTGCCAGCAGCTTGGAGGGACAGCGTTACAATGAGCAGTTCTTC.

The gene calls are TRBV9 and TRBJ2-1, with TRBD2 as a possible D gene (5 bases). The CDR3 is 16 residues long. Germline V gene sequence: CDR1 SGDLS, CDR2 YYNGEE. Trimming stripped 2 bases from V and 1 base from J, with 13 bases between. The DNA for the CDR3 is TGTGCCAGCAGCGTTCTAGCCGCTAGGTCCTACAATGAGCAGTTCTTC. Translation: CASSVLAARSYNEQFF.

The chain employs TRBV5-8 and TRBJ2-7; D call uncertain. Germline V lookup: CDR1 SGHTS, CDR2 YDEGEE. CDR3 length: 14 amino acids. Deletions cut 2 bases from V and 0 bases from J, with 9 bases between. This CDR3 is CASSFPMSSYEQYF. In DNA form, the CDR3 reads TGTGCCAGCAGCTTCCCAATGAGCTCCTACGAGCAGTACTTC.

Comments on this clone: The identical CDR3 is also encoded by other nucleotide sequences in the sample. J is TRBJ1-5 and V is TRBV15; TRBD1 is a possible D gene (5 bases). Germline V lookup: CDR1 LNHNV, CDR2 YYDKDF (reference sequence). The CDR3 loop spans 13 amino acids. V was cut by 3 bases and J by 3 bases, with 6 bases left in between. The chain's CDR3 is CATSRDNNQPQHF. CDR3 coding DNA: TGTGCCACCAGCAGGGACAACAATCAGCCCCAGCATTTT.

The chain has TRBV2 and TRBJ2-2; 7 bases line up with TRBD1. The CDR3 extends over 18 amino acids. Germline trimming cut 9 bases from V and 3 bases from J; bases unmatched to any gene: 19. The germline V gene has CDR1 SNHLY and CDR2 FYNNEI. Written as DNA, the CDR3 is TGTGCCAGGAGGGGAAGGGACAGCTCCGTTCGGGACACCGGGGAGCTGTTTTTT. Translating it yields CARRGRDSSVRDTGELFF.

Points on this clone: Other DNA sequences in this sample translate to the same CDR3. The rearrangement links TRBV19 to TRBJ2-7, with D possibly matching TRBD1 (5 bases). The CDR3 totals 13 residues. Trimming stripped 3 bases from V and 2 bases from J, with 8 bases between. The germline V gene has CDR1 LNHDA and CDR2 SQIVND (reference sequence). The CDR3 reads CASSIGHPYEQYF. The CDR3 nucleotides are TGTGCCAGTAGTATCGGACACCCCTACGAGCAGTACTTC.

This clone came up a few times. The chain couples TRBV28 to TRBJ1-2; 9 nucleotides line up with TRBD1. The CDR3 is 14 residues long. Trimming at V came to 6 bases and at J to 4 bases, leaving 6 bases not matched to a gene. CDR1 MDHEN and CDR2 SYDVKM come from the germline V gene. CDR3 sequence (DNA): TGTGCCAGCAGGCCCGGGACAGGGCGCTATGGCTACACCTTC. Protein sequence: CASRPGTGRYGYTF.

Written as DNA, the CDR3 is TGTGCCAGCAGCGGACTAGCGGGAGACAACAATGAGCAGTTCTTC. Translating gives CASSGLAGDNNEQFF. This chain joins TRBV7-6 and TRBJ2-1, with TRBD2 identical over 13 bases. Germline CDR1 reads SGHVS; CDR2 reads FNYEAQ. This CDR3 spans 15 amino acids. V lost 5 bases to trimming and J lost 5 bases; unmatched junction nucleotides: 3.

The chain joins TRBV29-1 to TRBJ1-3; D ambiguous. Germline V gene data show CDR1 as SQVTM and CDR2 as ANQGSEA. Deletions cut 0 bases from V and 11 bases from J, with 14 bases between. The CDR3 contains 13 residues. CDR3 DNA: TGCAGCGTTGAAGATCGCCAGGCACGTCCCATATATTTT. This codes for CSVEDRQARPIYF. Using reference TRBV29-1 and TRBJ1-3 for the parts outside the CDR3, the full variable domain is SAVISQKPSRDICQRGTSLTIQCQVDSQVTMMFWYRQQPGQSLTLIATANQGSEATYESGFVIDKFPISRPNLTFSTLTVSNMSPEDSSIYLCSVEDRQARPIYFGEGSWLTVV.

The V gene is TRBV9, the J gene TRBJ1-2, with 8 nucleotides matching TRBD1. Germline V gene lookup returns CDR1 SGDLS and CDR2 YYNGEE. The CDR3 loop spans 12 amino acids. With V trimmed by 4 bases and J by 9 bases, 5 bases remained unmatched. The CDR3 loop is CASSKDRGRYTF. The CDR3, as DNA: TGTGCCAGCAGCAAAGACAGGGGTCGCTACACCTTC.

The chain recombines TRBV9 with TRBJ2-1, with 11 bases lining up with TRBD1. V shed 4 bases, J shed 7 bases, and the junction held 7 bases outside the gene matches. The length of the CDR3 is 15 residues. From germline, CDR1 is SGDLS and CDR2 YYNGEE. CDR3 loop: CASSSRDRGRNEQFF. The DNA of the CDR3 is TGTGCCAGCAGCAGCCGGGACAGGGGGAGAAATGAGCAGTTCTTC. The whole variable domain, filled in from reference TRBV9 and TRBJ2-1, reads DSGVTQTPKHLITATGQRVTLRCSPRSGDLSVYWYQQSLDQGLQFLIQYYNGEERAKGNILERFSAQQFPDLHSELNLSSLELGDSALYFCASSSRDRGRNEQFFGPGTRLTVL.